This TCR beta chain comes out of a study of CD8 T cells in Susac syndrome. With random hexamers, 0.5 to 1 ug RNA was reverse transcribed. The method of amplification for TCR beta CDR3 was immunoSEQ multiplex PCR, covering 54 Vbeta and 13 Jbeta. TCRdb re-derived calls from the immunoSEQ multiplex PCR reads in MiXCR, one entry per CDR3 protein. The sample holds around 150,000 distinct CDR3 sequences, around 95% seen once. This TCR was sampled from a human donor with Susac syndrome. Sequencing input: CD8+ T cells from PBMCs.

This chain's CDR3 is CASPQFMNTEAFF. For the CDR3, the DNA is TGTGCCAGTCCCCAGTTCATGAACACTGAAGCTTTCTTT. V gene TRBV21-1 combines with J gene TRBJ1-1. TRBV21-1 is listed as a pseudogene. The CDR3 is made up of 13 amino acids.